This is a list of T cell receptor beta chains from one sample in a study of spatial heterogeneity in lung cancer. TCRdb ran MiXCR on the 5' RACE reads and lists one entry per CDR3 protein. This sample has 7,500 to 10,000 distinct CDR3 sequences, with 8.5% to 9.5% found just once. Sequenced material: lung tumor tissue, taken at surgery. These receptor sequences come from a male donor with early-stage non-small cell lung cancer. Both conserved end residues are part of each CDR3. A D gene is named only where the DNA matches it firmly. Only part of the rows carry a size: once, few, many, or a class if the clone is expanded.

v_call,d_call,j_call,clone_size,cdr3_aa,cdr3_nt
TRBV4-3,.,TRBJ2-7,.,CASSQDRGYEQYF,TGCGCCAGCAGCCAAGATCGAGGATACGAGCAGTACTTC
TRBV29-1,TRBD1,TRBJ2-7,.,CSVGQGTYEQYF,TGCAGCGTGGGACAGGGGACCTACGAGCAGTACTTC
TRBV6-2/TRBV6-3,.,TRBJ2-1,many,CASSYGLGDEQFF,TGTGCCAGCAGTTATGGCCTCGGAGATGAGCAGTTCTTC
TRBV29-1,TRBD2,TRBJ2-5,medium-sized,CSVLVAGTEETQYF,TGCAGCGTTTTAGTAGCGGGAACCGAAGAGACCCAGTACTTC
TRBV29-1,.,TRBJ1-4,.,CSTQGANEKLFF,TGCAGCACCCAGGGTGCTAATGAAAAACTGTTTTTT
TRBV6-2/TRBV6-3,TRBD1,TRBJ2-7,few,CASSYRTGGYEQYF,TGTGCCAGCAGTTACAGGACAGGGGGCTACGAGCAGTACTTC
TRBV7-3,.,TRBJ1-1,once,CASSFPPMNTEAFF,TGTGCCAGCAGCTTCCCGCCGATGAACACTGAAGCTTTCTTT
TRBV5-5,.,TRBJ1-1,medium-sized,CASSLYTLNTEAFF,TGTGCCAGCAGCTTGTACACTTTGAACACTGAAGCTTTCTTT
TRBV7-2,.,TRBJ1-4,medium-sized,CASSLAGRTEEKLFF,TGTGCCAGCAGCTTAGCCGGCCGGACAGAAGAAAAACTGTTTTTT
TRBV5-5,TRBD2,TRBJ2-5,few,CASSVGLAGSETQYF,TGTGCCAGCAGCGTAGGACTAGCCGGGTCAGAGACCCAGTACTTC
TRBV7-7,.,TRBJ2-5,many,CASSLPGEETQYF,TGTGCTAGCAGCTTACCCGGGGAGGAGACCCAGTACTTC
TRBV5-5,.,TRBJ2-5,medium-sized,CASSFISQETQYF,TGTGCCAGCAGCTTCATTAGCCAAGAGACCCAGTACTTC
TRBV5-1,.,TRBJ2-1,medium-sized,CASSALARQNEQFF,TGCGCCAGCAGTGCACTAGCCCGACAAAATGAGCAGTTCTTC
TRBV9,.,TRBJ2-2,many,CASSTRGLATGELFF,TGTGCCAGCAGCACCCGGGGGTTGGCGACCGGGGAGCTGTTTTTT
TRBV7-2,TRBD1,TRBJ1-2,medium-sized,CASSLGVYRGHPNYGYTF,TGTGCCAGCAGCTTAGGGGTCTACAGGGGGCACCCTAACTATGGCTACACCTTC
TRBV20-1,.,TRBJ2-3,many,CSARHTTDTQYF,TGCAGTGCTAGACACACGACAGATACGCAGTATTTT
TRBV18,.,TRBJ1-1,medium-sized,CASSPTGNEAFF,TGTGCCAGCTCGCCTACAGGGAATGAAGCTTTCTTT
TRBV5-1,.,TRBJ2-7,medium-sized,CASSLEPFSSYEQYF,TGCGCCAGCAGCTTGGAACCGTTCAGCTCCTACGAGCAGTACTTC
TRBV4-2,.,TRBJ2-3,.,CASSQGRASSDTDTQYF,TGTGCCAGCAGCCAAGGGCGGGCTAGCTCGGACACAGATACGCAGTATTTT
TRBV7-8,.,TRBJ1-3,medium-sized,CASSLDSSGNTIYF,TGTGCCAGCAGCCTGGACAGCTCTGGAAACACCATATATTTT